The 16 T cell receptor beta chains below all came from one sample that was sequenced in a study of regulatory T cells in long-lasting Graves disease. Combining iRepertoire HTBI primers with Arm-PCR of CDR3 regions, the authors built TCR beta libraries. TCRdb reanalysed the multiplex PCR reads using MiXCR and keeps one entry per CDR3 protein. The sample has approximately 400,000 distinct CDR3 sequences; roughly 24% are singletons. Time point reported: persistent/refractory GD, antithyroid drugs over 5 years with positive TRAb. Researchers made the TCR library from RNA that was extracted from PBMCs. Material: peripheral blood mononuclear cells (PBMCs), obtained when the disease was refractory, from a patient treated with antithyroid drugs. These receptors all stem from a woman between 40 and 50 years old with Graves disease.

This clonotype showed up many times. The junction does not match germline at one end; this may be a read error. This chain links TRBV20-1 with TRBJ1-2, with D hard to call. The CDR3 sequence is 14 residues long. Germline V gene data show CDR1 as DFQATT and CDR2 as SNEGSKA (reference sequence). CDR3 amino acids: CRATVGVANYGYTF. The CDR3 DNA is TGCAGAGCTACTGTAGGAGTTGCTAACTATGGCTACACCTTC.

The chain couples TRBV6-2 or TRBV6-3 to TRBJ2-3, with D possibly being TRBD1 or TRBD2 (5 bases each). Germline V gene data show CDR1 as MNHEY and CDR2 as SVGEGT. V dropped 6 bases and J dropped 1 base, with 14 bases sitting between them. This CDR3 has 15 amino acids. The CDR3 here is CASRYNRDGTDTQYF. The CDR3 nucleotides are TGTGCCAGCAGGTACAACCGGGACGGCACAGATACGCAGTATTTT.

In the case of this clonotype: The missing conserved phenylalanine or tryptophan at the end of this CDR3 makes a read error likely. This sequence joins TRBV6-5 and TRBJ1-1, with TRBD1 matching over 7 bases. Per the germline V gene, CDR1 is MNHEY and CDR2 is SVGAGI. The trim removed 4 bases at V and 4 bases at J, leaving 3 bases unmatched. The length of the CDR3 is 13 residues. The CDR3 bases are TGTGCCAGCAGTTTCCCAGGGGGCACTGAAGCTTTCCTT. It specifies CASSFPGGTEAFL.

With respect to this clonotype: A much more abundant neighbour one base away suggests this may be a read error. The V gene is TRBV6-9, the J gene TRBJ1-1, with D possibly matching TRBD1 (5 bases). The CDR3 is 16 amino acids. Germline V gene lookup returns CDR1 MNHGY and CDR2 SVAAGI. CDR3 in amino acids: CVSSYGGRSMNTEAFF. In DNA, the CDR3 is TGTGTCAGCAGTTACGGGGGACGGTCGATGAACACTGAAGCTTTCTTT.

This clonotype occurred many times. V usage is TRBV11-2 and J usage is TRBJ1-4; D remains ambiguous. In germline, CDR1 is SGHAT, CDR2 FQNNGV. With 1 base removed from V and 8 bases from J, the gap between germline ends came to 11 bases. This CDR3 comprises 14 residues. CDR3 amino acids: CASSLAYRVEKLFF. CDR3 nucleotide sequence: TGTGCCAGCAGCTTAGCTTACCGGGTCGAAAAACTGTTTTTT.

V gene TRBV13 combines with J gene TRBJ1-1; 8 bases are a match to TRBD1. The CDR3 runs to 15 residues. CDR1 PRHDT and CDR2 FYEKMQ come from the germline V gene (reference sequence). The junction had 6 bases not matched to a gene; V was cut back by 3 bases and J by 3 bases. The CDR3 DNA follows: TGTGCCAGCAGCTTCAGACAGGGGTTTGACACTGAAGCTTTCTTT. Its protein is CASSFRQGFDTEAFF.

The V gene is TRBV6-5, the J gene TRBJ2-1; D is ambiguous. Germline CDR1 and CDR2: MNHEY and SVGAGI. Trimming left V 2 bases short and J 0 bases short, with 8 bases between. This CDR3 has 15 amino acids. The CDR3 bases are TGTGCCAGCAGTTACGCGCGCAGCTCCTACAATGAGCAGTTCTTC. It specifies CASSYARSSYNEQFF.

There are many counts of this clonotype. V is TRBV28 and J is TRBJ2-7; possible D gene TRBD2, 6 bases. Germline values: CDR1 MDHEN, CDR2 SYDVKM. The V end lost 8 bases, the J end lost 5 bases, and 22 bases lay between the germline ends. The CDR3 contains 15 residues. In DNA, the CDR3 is TGTGCCAGCTCTCCAGGCGGGGAGTCGGGGGACGAGCAGTACTTC. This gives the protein CASSPGGESGDEQYF. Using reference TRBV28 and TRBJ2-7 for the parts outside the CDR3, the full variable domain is DVKVTQSSRYLVKRTGEKVFLECVQDMDHENMFWYRQDPGLGLRLIYFSYDVKMKEKGDIPEGYSVSREKKERFSLILESASTNQTSMYLCASSPGGESGDEQYFGPGTRLTVT.

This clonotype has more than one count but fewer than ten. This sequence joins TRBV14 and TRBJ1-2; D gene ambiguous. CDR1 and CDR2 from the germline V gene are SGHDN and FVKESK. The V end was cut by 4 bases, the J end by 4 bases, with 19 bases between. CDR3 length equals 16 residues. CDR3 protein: CASSPRWVGRTYGYTF. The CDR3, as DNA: TGTGCCAGCAGCCCCCGTTGGGTCGGCCGGACCTATGGCTACACCTTC.

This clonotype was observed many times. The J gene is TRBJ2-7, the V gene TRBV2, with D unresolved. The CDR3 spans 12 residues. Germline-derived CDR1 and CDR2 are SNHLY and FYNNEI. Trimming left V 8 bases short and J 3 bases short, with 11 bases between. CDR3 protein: CASGDSNYEQYF. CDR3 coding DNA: TGTGCCAGCGGGGATAGTAACTACGAGCAGTACTTC.

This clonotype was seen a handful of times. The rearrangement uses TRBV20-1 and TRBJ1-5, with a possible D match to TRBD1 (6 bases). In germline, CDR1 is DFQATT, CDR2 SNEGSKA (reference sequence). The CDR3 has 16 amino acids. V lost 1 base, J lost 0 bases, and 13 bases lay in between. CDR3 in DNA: TGCAGTGCTAGAGTCTCGGGGACACCTAGCAATCAGCCCCAGCATTTT. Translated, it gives CSARVSGTPSNQPQHF.

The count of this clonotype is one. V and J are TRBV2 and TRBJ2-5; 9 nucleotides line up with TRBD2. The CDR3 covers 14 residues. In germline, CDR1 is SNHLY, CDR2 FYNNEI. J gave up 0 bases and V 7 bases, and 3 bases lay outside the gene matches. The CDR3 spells CASMAGGYQETQYF. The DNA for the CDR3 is TGTGCCAGCATGGCGGGAGGGTACCAAGAGACCCAGTACTTC. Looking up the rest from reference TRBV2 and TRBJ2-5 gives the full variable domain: EPEVTQTPSHQVTQMGQEVILRCVPISNHLYFYWYRQILGQKVEFLVSFYNNEISEKSEIFDDQFSVERPDGSNFTLKIRSTKLEDSAMYFCASMAGGYQETQYFGPGTRLLVL.

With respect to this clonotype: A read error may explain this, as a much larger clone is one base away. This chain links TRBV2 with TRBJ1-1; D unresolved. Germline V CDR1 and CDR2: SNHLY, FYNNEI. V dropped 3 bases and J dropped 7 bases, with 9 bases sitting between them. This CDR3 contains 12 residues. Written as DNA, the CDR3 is TGTGCCAGCAGTGATCCCCTGATTGAAGCTTTCTTT. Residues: CASSDPLIEAFF.

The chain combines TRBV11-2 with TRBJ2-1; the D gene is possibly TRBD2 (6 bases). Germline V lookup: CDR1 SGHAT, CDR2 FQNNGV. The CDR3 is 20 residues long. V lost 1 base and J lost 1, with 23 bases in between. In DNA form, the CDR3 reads TGTGCCAGCAGCTTAGTTCGACTGATCGGCGGGAAAAGTTCCTACAATGAGCAGTTCTTC. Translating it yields CASSLVRLIGGKSSYNEQFF.

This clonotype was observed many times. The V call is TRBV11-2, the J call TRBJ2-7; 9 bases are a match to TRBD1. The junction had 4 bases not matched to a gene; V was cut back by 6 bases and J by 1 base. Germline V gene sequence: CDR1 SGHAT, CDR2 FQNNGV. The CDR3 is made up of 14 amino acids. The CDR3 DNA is TGTGCCAGCAGTTTCGGGACAGGGTCCTACGAGCAGTACTTC. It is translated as CASSFGTGSYEQYF.

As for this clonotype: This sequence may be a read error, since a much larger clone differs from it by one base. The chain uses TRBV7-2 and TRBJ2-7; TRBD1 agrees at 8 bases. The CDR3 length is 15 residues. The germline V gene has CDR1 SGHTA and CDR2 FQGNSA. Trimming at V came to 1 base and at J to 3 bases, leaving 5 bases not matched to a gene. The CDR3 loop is CASSLGGQVHYEQYF. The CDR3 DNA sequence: TGTGCCAGCAGCTTAGGGGGACAGGTTCACTACGAGCAGTACTTC.